This T cell receptor beta chain was identified in a study of graft-versus-host responses after intestinal transplantation. Study details: Those transplanted obtained multivisceral, liver-intestinal, or isolated intestinal grafts.

The data were produced by immunoSEQ multiplex PCR, yet TCRdb's version contains in-frame clones alone and is incomplete. The sample carries over 45,000 clones, 70% to 90% recorded once. CDR1 is GTSNPN and CDR2 is SVGIG in the germline V gene (reference sequence). CDR3 length: 15 amino acids. The germline V and J ends were trimmed by 0 bases and 1 base, with 10 bases remaining between them. The chain combines TRBV30 with TRBJ1-5; tentative D call: TRBD1 (5 bases). The source is a human patient who received an intestinal transplant, so some T cells may come from the graft donor. The sample consisted of PBMCs, taken 26 days after transplant. In DNA, the CDR3 is TGTGCCTGGAGTGTACGGACAAGAAGCAATCAGCCCCAGCATTTT. This codes for CAWSVRTRSNQPQHF.